Listed below are T cell receptor beta chains from one sample, sequenced in a study of cytomegalovirus exposure and HLA in healthy donors. Repertoires were generated with immunoSEQ multiplex PCR, while TCRdb's copy carries only in-frame clones and drops some. This sample contains 150,000 to 200,000 clones. Sequenced: PBMCs. The origin of the receptors is a woman aged 60-75 years in good health and CMV-seronegative. Each CDR3 is given with its conserved first and last residue. Each record gives: V gene, J gene, D gene, CDR3 protein, CDR3 DNA. A D gene is named only where the DNA matches it firmly.

TRBV27	TRBJ1-2	.	CASSPTTGITDGYTF	TGTGCCAGCAGTCCCACAACAGGGATCACGGATGGCTACACCTTC
TRBV4-1	TRBJ2-2	TRBD1	CASSQDRGPTGELFF	TGCGCCAGCAGCCAAGATAGGGGGCCCACCGGGGAGCTGTTTTTT
TRBV29-1	TRBJ2-7	TRBD1	CSVEVTGGYEQYF	TGCAGCGTTGAGGTAACAGGGGGGTACGAGCAGTACTTC
TRBV6-6	TRBJ1-6	.	CASSPFYNSPLHF	TGTGCCAGCAGCCCCTTCTATAATTCACCCCTCCACTTT
TRBV7-2	TRBJ2-3	.	CASAGGITDTQYF	TGTGCCAGCGCTGGGGGGATCACAGATACGCAGTATTTT
TRBV5-4	TRBJ2-7	TRBD2	CASSLPRSGASYEQYF	TGTGCCAGCAGTCTCCCGAGGAGCGGGGCATCATACGAGCAGTACTTC
TRBV30	TRBJ1-6	TRBD1	CAWNRGVSPLHF	TGTGCCTGGAACAGGGGTGTATCACCCCTCCACTTT
TRBV5-1	TRBJ1-1	.	CASSFSEPRNTEAFF	TGCGCCAGCAGTTTTTCTGAGCCCCGGAACACTGAAGCTTTCTTT
TRBV29-1	TRBJ2-3	TRBD1	CSVSGTGGTDTQYF	TGCAGCGTTTCCGGGACAGGGGGAACAGATACGCAGTATTTT
TRBV7-2	TRBJ2-3	.	CASSLDSGLVAQYF	TGTGCCAGCAGCTTAGACTCCGGTCTGGTCGCGCAGTATTTT
TRBV7-6	TRBJ1-1	.	CASSRGQNTEAFF	TGTGCCAGCAGCCGCGGGCAGAACACTGAAGCTTTCTTT
TRBV27	TRBJ1-5	.	CASSFRGEGQPQHF	TGTGCCAGCAGTTTTCGGGGTGAGGGCCAGCCCCAGCATTTT
TRBV30	TRBJ2-6	.	CAWSVKGARRGANVLTF	TGTGCCTGGAGTGTTAAGGGAGCTCGGCGTGGGGCCAACGTCCTGACTTTC
TRBV7-6	TRBJ2-7	.	CASSNRQSPYEQYF	TGTGCCAGCAGCAACCGACAGTCCCCCTACGAGCAGTACTTC
TRBV5-3	TRBJ1-5	.	CARSLGAYSNQPQHF	TGTGCCAGAAGCTTGGGGGCATATAGCAATCAGCCCCAGCATTTT
TRBV9	TRBJ2-1	TRBD1	CASSLRQGYEQFF	TGTGCCAGCAGCCTCAGACAGGGCTATGAGCAGTTCTTC
TRBV6-1	TRBJ2-4	.	CASSEGVGRAKNIQYF	TGTGCCAGCAGTGAAGGGGTGGGCAGGGCCAAAAACATTCAGTACTTC
TRBV10-3	TRBJ2-1	.	CAISGLGDYNEQFF	TGTGCCATCAGTGGACTAGGAGACTACAATGAGCAGTTCTTC
TRBV6-4	TRBJ1-5	.	CASSELYSNQPQHF	TGTGCCAGCAGTGAACTTTATAGCAATCAGCCCCAGCATTTT
TRBV25-1	TRBJ1-5	TRBD1	CASSGTGPRPQHF	TGTGCCAGCAGTGGGACAGGTCCGAGGCCCCAGCATTTT
TRBV9	TRBJ2-7	.	CASSVETGSSYEQYF	TGTGCCAGCAGCGTAGAAACAGGGAGCTCCTACGAGCAGTACTTC
TRBV19	TRBJ1-5	.	CASSIGAQYSNQPQHF	TGTGCCAGTAGTATAGGTGCACAGTATAGCAATCAGCCCCAGCATTTT
TRBV4-1	TRBJ1-1	.	CASSQFLGGRTEAFF	TGCGCCAGCAGCCAATTTTTAGGGGGAAGGACTGAAGCTTTCTTT
TRBV6-1	TRBJ2-7	.	CASSEMEIRVYEQYF	TGTGCCAGCAGTGAAATGGAGATACGGGTTTACGAGCAGTACTTC
TRBV7-3	TRBJ2-7	.	CASSPAGGEQYF	TGTGCCAGCAGCCCCGCCGGAGGCGAGCAGTACTTC
TRBV6-1	TRBJ2-3	.	CASSELGEYTDTQYF	TGTGCCAGCAGTGAACTCGGAGAATACACAGATACGCAGTATTTT
TRBV4-2	TRBJ2-1	.	CASSQDLVSSGNEQFF	TGTGCCAGCAGCCAAGATCTGGTGTCTTCGGGGAATGAGCAGTTCTTC
TRBV5-1	TRBJ2-2	TRBD1	CASSLGTGTNTGELFF	TGCGCCAGCAGCTTGGGGACAGGGACTAACACCGGGGAGCTGTTTTTT
TRBV4-1	TRBJ2-1	.	CASSPSDGRSSYNEQFF	TGCGCCAGCAGCCCCTCCGATGGCCGAAGCTCCTACAATGAGCAGTTCTTC
TRBV5-4	TRBJ1-1	.	CASNKEANTEAFF	TGTGCCAGCAACAAGGAGGCGAATACTGAAGCTTTCTTT
TRBV5-1	TRBJ1-2	.	CASSSEGSYGYTF	TGCGCCAGCAGCTCGGAGGGGAGCTATGGCTACACCTTC
TRBV15	TRBJ2-1	.	CATSPREASNEQFF	TGTGCCACCAGCCCCCGAGAAGCCTCCAATGAGCAGTTCTTC
TRBV10-2	TRBJ2-3	TRBD2	CASSEGRRASGGVDTQYF	TGCGCCAGCAGCGAAGGACGAAGGGCTAGCGGGGGGGTAGATACGCAGTATTTT
TRBV2	TRBJ2-5	.	CASFRPGEEETQYF	TGTGCCAGCTTTAGACCGGGGGAAGAAGAGACCCAGTACTTC
TRBV10-3	TRBJ1-1	.	CAISESSGNTEAFF	TGTGCCATCAGTGAGAGTTCCGGGAACACTGAAGCTTTCTTT
TRBV7-3	TRBJ2-7	TRBD1	CASSHGQGNYEQYF	TGTGCCAGCAGCCACGGACAGGGGAATTACGAGCAGTACTTC
TRBV16	TRBJ1-3	.	CASRDSSHSGNTIYF	TGTGCCAGCAGAGACAGTTCACACTCTGGAAACACCATATATTTT
TRBV7-6	TRBJ2-3	TRBD2	CASSWGLAGGGTDTQYF	TGTGCCAGCAGCTGGGGACTAGCGGGAGGGGGCACAGATACGCAGTATTTT
TRBV7-9	TRBJ2-1	.	CASSLAGGNEQFF	TGTGCCAGCAGCTTAGCGGGGGGTAATGAGCAGTTCTTC
TRBV29-1	TRBJ2-5	.	CSAEQGFRETQYF	TGCAGCGCTGAGCAGGGTTTTCGAGAGACCCAGTACTTC
TRBV7-3	TRBJ2-6	.	CASSLSAGANVLTF	TGTGCCAGCAGCCTTAGCGCCGGGGCCAACGTCCTGACTTTC
TRBV7-2	TRBJ2-7	TRBD1	CASSLFGTEPYEQYF	TGTGCCAGCAGCTTATTCGGGACAGAGCCCTACGAGCAGTACTTC
TRBV9	TRBJ1-6	.	CASSVVSNSPLHF	TGTGCCAGCAGCGTAGTGAGTAATTCACCCCTCCACTTT
TRBV10-3	TRBJ2-7	.	CAISAPGFTYEQYF	TGTGCCATCAGTGCCCCCGGGTTTACCTACGAGCAGTACTTC
TRBV6-6	TRBJ2-1	TRBD1	CASSSGQVHYNEQFF	TGTGCCAGCAGCTCGGGACAGGTTCACTACAATGAGCAGTTCTTC
TRBV4-3	TRBJ2-5	TRBD1	CASSPRTGVQETQYF	TGCGCCAGCAGCCCTCGGACAGGGGTCCAAGAGACCCAGTACTTC
TRBV29-1	TRBJ2-7	TRBD1	CSVDPGGFNEQYF	TGCAGCGTTGATCCAGGGGGCTTTAACGAGCAGTACTTC
TRBV4-1	TRBJ1-4	TRBD1	CASSLGQGTNEKLFF	TGCGCCAGCAGCCTTGGACAGGGGACTAATGAAAAACTGTTTTTT